The present TCR beta chain was sequenced within a study of STAT5B mutations in CD4+ large granular lymphocyte leukemia. Germline V gene lookup returns CDR1 SGHDT and CDR2 YYEEEE. Trimming pared 0 bases from V and 4 bases from J, leaving 15 bases between. CDR3 size: 16 residues. Sequencing used immunoSEQ multiplex PCR; TCRdb keeps in-frame clones, though not all of them. The sample has just under 35,000 clones, about two thirds seen once. The specimen sequenced was CD4+ T cells from blood buffy coats. The chain carries TRBV5-6 and TRBJ2-3; weak D call: TRBD2 (6 bases). The clonotype comes from a human donor in good health. The chain's CDR3 is CASSLGASAGADTQYF. The DNA for the CDR3 is TGTGCCAGCAGCTTGGGAGCTAGCGCTGGGGCAGATACGCAGTATTTT.